This T cell receptor (beta chain) emerged from a study of T cells in Graves' hyperthyroidism and ophthalmopathy. RNA transcripts were the template for amplifying TCR beta CDR3 regions. During a first-round RT-PCR of the TCR CDR3, the HTBI primer set was used. From the multiplex PCR reads, TCRdb called clonotypes with MiXCR, one entry per CDR3 protein. This table has 550,000 to 700,000 distinct CDR3 sequences, around 15% appearing once. The CDR3 runs 14 residues. Per the germline V gene, CDR1 is SGHVS and CDR2 is FQNEAQ. Trimming cost V 1 base and J 5 bases; bases outside gene matches: 2. Orbital computed tomography, thyroid ultrasound, serum thyroxine and TRAb, and clinical symptoms together informed the diagnoses. This clonotype was seen many times.

Sequencing was done on a sample of blood. This rearrangement joins TRBV7-8 to TRBJ2-7; 10 bases are a match to TRBD1. The sequence derives from a woman aged 40-49 years with Graves' ophthalmopathy. CDR3 nucleotide sequence: TGTGCCAGCAGCTTAGTAGGGACAGGGGACGAGCAGTACTTC. Translation: CASSLVGTGDEQYF.